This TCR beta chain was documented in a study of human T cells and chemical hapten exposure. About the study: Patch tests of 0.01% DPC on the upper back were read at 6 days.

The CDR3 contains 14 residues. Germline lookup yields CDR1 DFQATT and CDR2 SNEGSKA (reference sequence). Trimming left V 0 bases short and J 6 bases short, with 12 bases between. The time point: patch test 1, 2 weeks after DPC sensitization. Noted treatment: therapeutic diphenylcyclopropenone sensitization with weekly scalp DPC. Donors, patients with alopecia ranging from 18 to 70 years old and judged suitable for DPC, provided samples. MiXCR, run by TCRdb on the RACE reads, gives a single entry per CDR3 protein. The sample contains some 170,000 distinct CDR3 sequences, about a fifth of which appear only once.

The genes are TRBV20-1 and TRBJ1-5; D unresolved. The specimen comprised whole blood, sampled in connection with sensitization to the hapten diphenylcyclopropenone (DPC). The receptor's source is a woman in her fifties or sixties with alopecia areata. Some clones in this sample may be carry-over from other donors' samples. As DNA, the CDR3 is TGCAGTGCTAGAGACTCTCGCGGTGGTCAGCCCCAGCATTTT. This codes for CSARDSRGGQPQHF.